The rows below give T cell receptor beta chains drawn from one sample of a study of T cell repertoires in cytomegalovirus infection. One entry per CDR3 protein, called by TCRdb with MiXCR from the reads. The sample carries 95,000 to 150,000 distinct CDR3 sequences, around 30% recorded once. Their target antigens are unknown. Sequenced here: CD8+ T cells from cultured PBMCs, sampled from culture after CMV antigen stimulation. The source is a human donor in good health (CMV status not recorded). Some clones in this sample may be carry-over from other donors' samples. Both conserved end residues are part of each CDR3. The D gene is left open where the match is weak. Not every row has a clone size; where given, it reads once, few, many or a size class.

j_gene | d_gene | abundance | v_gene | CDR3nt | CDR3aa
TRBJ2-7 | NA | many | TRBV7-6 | TGTGCCAGCAGCCCCGGGCAGACCTACGAGCAGTACTTC | CASSPGQTYEQYF
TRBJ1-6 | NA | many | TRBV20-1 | TGCAGTGCTAGAGATCCACGGGAGGCGGATAATTCACCCCTCCACTTT | CSARDPREADNSPLHF
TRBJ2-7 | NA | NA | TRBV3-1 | TGTGCCAGCAGCCAAGACCAGGGGAGCCTCTACGAGCAGTACTTC | CASSQDQGSLYEQYF
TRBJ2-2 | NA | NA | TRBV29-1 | TGCAGCATGAGTAGCGTGAACACCGGGGAGCTGTTTTTT | CSMSSVNTGELFF
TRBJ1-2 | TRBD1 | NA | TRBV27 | TGTGCCAGCAGTTTAAGTAGGACAGGGGGCTATGGCTACACCTTC | CASSLSRTGGYGYTF
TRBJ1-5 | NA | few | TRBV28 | TGTGCCAGCAGTTTGTTGCTTTTTAGCAATCAGCCCCAGCATTTT | CASSLLLFSNQPQHF
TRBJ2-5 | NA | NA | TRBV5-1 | TGCGCCAGCGGGGAAGGCCTCGGAAAGAACCAGTACTTC | CASGEGLGKNQYF
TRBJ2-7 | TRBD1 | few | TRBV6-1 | TGTGCCAGCAGCGACTTTACAGGGGGCGAGTACGAGCAGTACTTC | CASSDFTGGEYEQYF
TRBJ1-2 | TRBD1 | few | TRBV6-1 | TGTGCCAGCAGGACAGGGGTTAACTATGGCTACACCTTC | CASRTGVNYGYTF
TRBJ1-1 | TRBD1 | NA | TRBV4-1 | TGCGCCAGCAGCCAAGATCCCGAGACAGGGGCGGATACTGAAGCTTTCTTT | CASSQDPETGADTEAFF
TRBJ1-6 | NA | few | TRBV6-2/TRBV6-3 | TGTGCCACCGATGAACCAGGGCAATCACCCCTCCACTTT | CATDEPGQSPLHF
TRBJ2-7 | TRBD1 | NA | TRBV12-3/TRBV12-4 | TGTGCCAGCAGGGGACAGCCCTCCTACGAGCAGTACTTC | CASRGQPSYEQYF
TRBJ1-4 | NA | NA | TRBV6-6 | TGTGCCAGCAGCCAGGTGGAGGGTTTTAATGAAAAACTGTTTTTT | CASSQVEGFNEKLFF
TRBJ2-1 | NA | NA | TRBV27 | TGTGCCAGCAGTTTCCCGGGGACTCGGATAAATGAGCAGTTCTTC | CASSFPGTRINEQFF
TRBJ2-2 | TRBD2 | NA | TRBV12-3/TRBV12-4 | TGTGCCAGCAGTCCCCGGACTAGCGGGGTTGCCGGGGAGCTGTTTTTT | CASSPRTSGVAGELFF
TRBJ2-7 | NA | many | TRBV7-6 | TGTGCCAGCAGCTTAGCTCCCGACGAGCAGTACTTC | CASSLAPDEQYF
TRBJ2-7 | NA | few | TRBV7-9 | TGTGCCAGCAGCCCCCCGAGGTGGTACGAGCAGTACTTC | CASSPPRWYEQYF
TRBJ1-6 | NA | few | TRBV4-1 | TGCGCCAGCAGGTCCGACATCAGCTATTCACCCCTCCACTTT | CASRSDISYSPLHF
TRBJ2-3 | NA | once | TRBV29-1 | TGCAGCGTTGTCCTTCGGCGGGGGCCCACAGATACGCAGTATTTT | CSVVLRRGPTDTQYF
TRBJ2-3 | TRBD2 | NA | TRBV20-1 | TGCAGTGCTAGAACTTTTACCGGGACTAGCGGGGGGTTCACAGATACGCAGTATTTT | CSARTFTGTSGGFTDTQYF
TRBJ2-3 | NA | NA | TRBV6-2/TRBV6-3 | TGTGCCAGCAGTCCCTACGAATCTATCTTGGGAACAGATACGCAGTATTTT | CASSPYESILGTDTQYF
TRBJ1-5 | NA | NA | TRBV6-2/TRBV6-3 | TGTGCCAGCAGTTACCATAGGTTTCAGCCCCAGCATTTT | CASSYHRFQPQHF
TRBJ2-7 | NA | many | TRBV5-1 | TGCGCCAGCAGCTTGGAGGGCAGGGCCTACGAGCAGTACTTC | CASSLEGRAYEQYF
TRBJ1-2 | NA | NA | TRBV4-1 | TGTGCCAGCAGGGCCATTACTCCATCGAAGGGTGGCTATGGCTACACCTTC | CASRAITPSKGGYGYTF
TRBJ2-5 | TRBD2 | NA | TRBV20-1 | TGCAGTGTCAAGAGTCTAAGCGGGGGCCTGACCCAAGAGACCCAGTACTTC | CSVKSLSGGLTQETQYF
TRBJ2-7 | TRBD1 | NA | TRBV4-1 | TGCGCCAGCAGCCAAGATCGTGACAGGGGTCTCGAGCAGTACTTC | CASSQDRDRGLEQYF
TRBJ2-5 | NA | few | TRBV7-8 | TGTGCCAGCAGCTCCCGCCTGGGTGCGGGGCGGGGGCCTCAAGAGACCCAGTACTTC | CASSSRLGAGRGPQETQYF
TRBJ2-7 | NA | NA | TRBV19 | TGTGCCAGTAGTATGGGGCCAGGATACGAGCAGTACTTC | CASSMGPGYEQYF
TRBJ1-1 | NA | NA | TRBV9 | TGTGCCAGCAGCGAAGGACAGACGAACACTGAAGCTTTCTTT | CASSEGQTNTEAFF
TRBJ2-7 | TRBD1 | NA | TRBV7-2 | TGTGCCAGCAGCTACGGGACAGGTAACTCCTACGAGCAGTACTTC | CASSYGTGNSYEQYF
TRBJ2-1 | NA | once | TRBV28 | TGTGCCAGCGAGCGTCTGTCCTCCTACAATGAGCAGTTCTTC | CASERLSSYNEQFF
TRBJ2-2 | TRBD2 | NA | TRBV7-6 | TGTGCCAGCAGTTCCAGCGGGGGGGCCGGGGAGCTGTTTTTT | CASSSSGGAGELFF
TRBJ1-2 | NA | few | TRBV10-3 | TGTGCCACCAGAGGACAGTTTTATGGCTACACCTTC | CATRGQFYGYTF